One sample yielded the 27 T cell receptor beta chains listed below, sequenced in a study of patients and donors after allogeneic stem cell transplantation. TCRdb itself ran the RT-PCR reads through MiXCR, one entry per CDR3 protein. Of some 960,000 distinct CDR3 sequences listed, approximately 18% are singletons. Input material: blood, either unsorted or a sorted T cell fraction (not recorded which). The receptors here all came from a human donor who was either an allogeneic HSCT recipient or a stem cell or donor lymphocyte infusion donor (not recorded which). It is not recorded whose cells these are; they may come from a transplant donor.

This clonotype has ten or more counts. The chain joins TRBV5-1 to TRBJ2-1; 12 bases are shared with TRBD2. CDR1 is SGHRS, CDR2 YFSETQ, per germline. The CDR3 consists of 15 residues. The V segment lost 5 bases and the J segment 5 bases; nucleotides outside the gene matches: 5. In DNA, the CDR3 is TGCGCCAGCAGGCCGACTAGCGGGAGCCACAATGAGCAGTTCTTC. Translating gives CASRPTSGSHNEQFF.

This clonotype was seen a handful of times. In DNA, the CDR3 is TGTGCCAGCAGCCAAGAATACGGCAATAGCAATCAGCCCCAGCATTTT. The encoded protein is CASSQEYGNSNQPQHF. V usage is TRBV4-2 and J usage is TRBJ1-5; no firm D call. The V gene's germline CDR1 is LGHNA and CDR2 YNFKEQ. Deletions cut 0 bases from V and 0 bases from J, with 9 bases between. The CDR3 is 16 amino acids.

There are a few counts of this clonotype. The chain carries TRBV2 and TRBJ2-3; 7 nucleotides line up with TRBD1. Germline V gives CDR1 SNHLY, CDR2 FYNNEI. There are 15 residues in the CDR3. The V gene end was trimmed by 4 bases and the J gene end by 2 bases; junction bases not matched to a gene: 6. CDR3 nucleotide sequence: TGTGCCAGCAGTGGAAACAGGGGTCTCACAGATACGCAGTATTTT. This gives the protein CASSGNRGLTDTQYF. Supplemented by reference TRBV2 and TRBJ2-3, the full variable domain reads EPEVTQTPSHQVTQMGQEVILRCVPISNHLYFYWYRQILGQKVEFLVSFYNNEISEKSEIFDDQFSVERPDGSNFTLKIRSTKLEDSAMYFCASSGNRGLTDTQYFGPGTRLTVL.

The chain carries TRBV21-1 and TRBJ2-3; the DNA was not compared with TRBD1, the D call given in the table. TRBV21-1 is a recognized pseudogene. The CDR3 sequence is 15 residues long. CDR3 in amino acids: CASSKCAGESDTQYF. For the CDR3, the DNA is TGTGCCAGCAGCAAATGCGCAGGGGAGTCAGATACGCAGTATTTT.

The sample holds one count of this clonotype. The chain is built from TRBV25-1 and TRBJ1-4; D perhaps matches TRBD1 (6 bases). Germline values: CDR1 MGHDK, CDR2 SYGVNS. V gave up 3 bases and J gave up 1 base, with 6 bases separating them. This CDR3 comprises 14 residues. The CDR3 coding sequence is TGTGCCAGCAGTGAGGACAGAACTAATGAAAAACTGTTTTTT. It specifies CASSEDRTNEKLFF.

This clonotype was seen only a few times. The chain carries TRBV20-1 and TRBJ2-3, with TRBD2 matching over 13 bases. Germline values: CDR1 DFQATT, CDR2 SNEGSKA (reference sequence). The CDR3 is 20 amino acids. V was clipped by 2 bases and J by 3 bases; unmatched bases: 17. CDR3 sequence: CSARSIQTSGRPMGTDTQYF. The CDR3 DNA sequence: TGCAGTGCTAGATCTATCCAGACTAGCGGGAGGCCGATGGGTACAGATACGCAGTATTTT.

The J gene is TRBJ2-1, the V gene TRBV5-1; TRBD1 matches 9 bases. Germline values: CDR1 SGHRS, CDR2 YFSETQ. The CDR3 extends over 17 amino acids. V shed 7 bases and J 2 bases; nucleotides not matched to a gene: 13. This chain's CDR3 is CASRKDRGRLAYNEQFF. CDR3 DNA sequence: TGCGCCAGCCGAAAGGACAGGGGTCGCTTAGCCTACAATGAGCAGTTCTTC.

The V call is TRBV20-1, the J call TRBJ2-3; 9 bases line up with TRBD1. The junction had 16 bases not matched to a gene; V was cut back by 5 bases and J by 4 bases. The CDR3 runs 17 residues. CDR1 and CDR2 (germline): DFQATT, SNEGSKA (reference sequence). The CDR3 protein is CSAPGQGTSWGPDTQYF. CDR3 nucleotide sequence: TGCAGTGCTCCGGGACAGGGTACTAGTTGGGGGCCAGATACGCAGTATTTT.

This clonotype was recorded a few times. This chain links TRBV18 with TRBJ2-3; the D is unclear. The CDR3 runs to 14 residues. Trimming removed 3 bases at V and 2 bases at J, with 9 bases between. Germline loops: CDR1 KGHSH, CDR2 LQKENI. The CDR3 loop reads CASSPAGITDTQYF. The CDR3 region has the DNA TGTGCCAGCTCACCCGCCGGAATCACAGATACGCAGTATTTT.

This rearrangement joins TRBV12-3 or TRBV12-4 to TRBJ1-1; 10 bases agree with TRBD1. Trimming cost V 5 bases and J 5 bases; bases outside gene matches: 8. The CDR3 has 15 amino acids. CDR3 nucleotide sequence: TGTGCCAGCAGTCTTAGACAGGGGGCGAGAACTGAAGCTTTCTTT. Protein product: CASSLRQGARTEAFF.

There are a few counts of this clonotype. The V and J genes are TRBV7-2 and TRBJ2-3; D ambiguous. This CDR3 has 13 amino acids. Germline CDR1 reads SGHTA; CDR2 reads FQGNSA. V was pared by 5 bases and J by 4 bases, with 10 bases between. The CDR3 coding sequence is TGTGCCAGCAGCCCTTCGATCGCAGATACGCAGTATTTT. Translating gives CASSPSIADTQYF.

The rearrangement joins TRBV7-9 to TRBJ2-5, with TRBD1 matching over 7 bases. V lost 5 bases, J lost 5 bases, and 11 bases stayed unmatched. Germline V CDR1 and CDR2: SEHNR, FQNEAQ (reference sequence). This CDR3 spans 15 amino acids. CDR3 region: CASSPHTGVVETQYF. The CDR3 DNA reads TGTGCCAGCAGCCCGCACACAGGGGTTGTGGAGACCCAGTACTTC.

This chain joins TRBV5-1 and TRBJ2-1; tentative D call: TRBD2 (6 bases). V lost 4 bases and J lost 6, with 11 bases in between. CDR1 SGHRS and CDR2 YFSETQ come from the germline V gene. CDR3 size: 13 residues. CDR3 loop: CASSGQGGNEQFF. The CDR3, as DNA: TGCGCCAGCAGCGGGCAGGGAGGCAATGAGCAGTTCTTC.

This chain connects TRBV19 to TRBJ2-1; 8 positions match TRBD2. This CDR3 region has 16 residues. The germline V gene encodes CDR1 LNHDA and CDR2 SQIVND (reference sequence). J gave up 9 bases and V 4 bases, and 14 bases lay outside the gene matches. The CDR3 coding sequence is TGTGCCAGTAGTACAAGAGGGGGGACTAGTTCTCGTGAGCAGTTCTTC. It yields the protein CASSTRGGTSSREQFF. Full variable domain (rest looked up from reference TRBV19 and TRBJ2-1): DGGITQSPKYLFRKEGQNVTLSCEQNLNHDAMYWYRQDPGQGLRLIYYSQIVNDFQKGDIAEGYSVSREKKESFPLTVTSAQKNPTAFYLCASSTRGGTSSREQFFGPGTRLTVL.

This clonotype was observed a handful of times. This CDR3 reads CSVEPRQGPYEQYF. In nucleotides, the CDR3 is TGCAGCGTTGAACCCCGACAGGGGCCCTACGAGCAGTACTTC. The rearrangement joins TRBV29-1 to TRBJ2-7; TRBD1 matches 8 bases. Germline loops: CDR1 SQVTM, CDR2 ANQGSEA. The CDR3 has 14 residues. Unmatched junction bases numbered 5, after V lost 2 bases and J lost 2 bases.

This clonotype was observed a few times. This sequence joins TRBV24-1 and TRBJ1-5; maybe TRBD1 (5 bases). This CDR3 region has 16 residues. CDR1 is KGHDR, CDR2 SFDVKD, per germline. The V and J ends lost 5 bases and 4 bases respectively, with 17 bases between them. CDR3 DNA sequence: TGTGCCACCAGTGCCGGGGGAGCATTATCAAATCAGCCCCAGCATTTT. Protein sequence: CATSAGGALSNQPQHF.

This clonotype has only a few counts. The V and J genes are TRBV5-6 and TRBJ1-1, with a weak D call TRBD1 (5 bases). Germline CDR1 reads SGHDT; CDR2 reads YYEEEE. The CDR3 has 15 amino acids. V lost 4 bases to trimming and J lost 2 bases, with 15 bases between them. CDR3 region: CASSVWGVRNTEAFF. The CDR3 coding sequence is TGTGCCAGCAGCGTGTGGGGGGTTCGTAACACTGAAGCTTTCTTT.

This clonotype has a count of ten or more. This chain uses TRBV9 with TRBJ2-3; D call uncertain. Germline V CDR1 and CDR2: SGDLS, YYNGEE. This CDR3 is built from 13 residues. Between the trimmed V and J ends, which lost 0 bases and 0 bases, there was a span of 2 bases. The CDR3 nucleotides read TGTGCCAGCAGCGTAGTTAGCACAGATACGCAGTATTTT. It encodes CASSVVSTDTQYF.

Many counts were recorded for this clonotype. The chain combines TRBV12-3 or TRBV12-4 with TRBJ2-2, with 10 bases aligning to TRBD2. With V trimmed by 6 bases and J by 4 bases, 8 bases remained unmatched. This CDR3 contains 16 residues. For the CDR3, the DNA is TGTGCCAGCAGGAACCTAGCGGGGGCAGCCACCGGGGAGCTGTTTTTT. Its protein product is CASRNLAGAATGELFF.

The J gene is TRBJ2-5, the V gene TRBV4-1; D perhaps matches TRBD2 (6 bases). V lost 2 bases and J 4 bases, leaving 14 bases between the germline ends. This CDR3 is 15 amino acids long. Germline V lookup: CDR1 MGHRA, CDR2 YSYEKL. The CDR3 DNA is TGCGCCAGCAGCCAAAGGTCGCCCGGGGGAGAGACCCAGTACTTC. Its protein product is CASSQRSPGGETQYF.

This clonotype has more than one count but fewer than ten. The genes are TRBV7-9 and TRBJ2-3; a possible D gene is TRBD1 (7 bases). Germline V gene lookup returns CDR1 SEHNR and CDR2 FQNEAQ (reference sequence). V lost 1 base to trimming and J lost 2 bases, with 13 bases between them. The CDR3 spans 16 residues. The CDR3 nucleotides are TGTGCCAGCAGCTTAGACGCGGGGACAGTCACAGATACGCAGTATTTT. Translating gives CASSLDAGTVTDTQYF.

This chain joins TRBV18 and TRBJ2-1; weak D call: TRBD2 (6 bases). Germline loops: CDR1 KGHSH, CDR2 LQKENI. The ends were cut back, 1 base at V and 2 bases at J, with 12 bases in the middle. The CDR3 runs to 16 residues. CDR3 loop: CASSPHGGITYNEQFF. The CDR3 coding sequence is TGTGCCAGCTCACCACATGGCGGGATCACCTACAATGAGCAGTTCTTC.

This sequence joins TRBV7-2 and TRBJ2-3, with 10 bases aligning to TRBD2. This CDR3 is built from 16 residues. The germline V gene has CDR1 SGHTA and CDR2 FQGNSA. After removal of 3 bases from V and 4 bases from J, the junction contained 7 bases not matched to a gene. CDR3 protein: CASSFPLAGASDTQYF. DNA of the CDR3: TGTGCCAGCAGCTTTCCGCTAGCGGGGGCCTCAGATACGCAGTATTTT.

This clonotype has a handful of counts. The genes are TRBV7-9 and TRBJ1-2; tentative D call: TRBD1 (5 bases). V was shortened by 1 base and J by 6 bases, with 15 bases between the two germline ends. The CDR3 has 15 amino acids. The germline V gene encodes CDR1 SEHNR and CDR2 FQNEAQ (reference sequence). The CDR3: CASSLGPRQINGYTF. As DNA, the CDR3 is TGTGCCAGCAGCTTAGGCCCCCGACAGATTAATGGCTACACCTTC.

The table lists this clonotype with a few counts. This sequence joins TRBV25-1 and TRBJ2-3, with TRBD1 identical over 7 bases. Unmatched junction bases numbered 8, after V lost 6 bases and J lost 5 bases. CDR3 length: 14 residues. Germline CDR1 and CDR2: MGHDK and SYGVNS. CDR3 in amino acids: CASRHTGVRDTQYF. As DNA, the CDR3 is TGTGCCAGCAGACATACAGGGGTGCGAGATACGCAGTATTTT. The whole variable domain, filled in from reference TRBV25-1 and TRBJ2-3, reads EADIYQTPRYLVIGTGKKITLECSQTMGHDKMYWYQQDPGMELHLIHYSYGVNSTEKGDLSSESTVSRIRTEHFPLTLESARPSHTSQYLCASRHTGVRDTQYFGPGTRLTVL.

There are a few counts of this clonotype. V and J are TRBV19 and TRBJ1-1; D not certain. This CDR3 is 14 amino acids long. Looked up from germline, CDR1 is LNHDA and CDR2 is SQIVND (reference sequence). V was shortened by 7 bases and J by 1 base, with 13 bases between the two germline ends. DNA for the CDR3: TGTGCCAGTAAAGCCGGGAGGAGGAACACTGAAGCTTTCTTT. This encodes CASKAGRRNTEAFF.

The V call is TRBV6-2 or TRBV6-3, the J call TRBJ1-2; 7 bases are a match to TRBD1. The length of the CDR3 is 12 residues. Germline loops: CDR1 MNHEY, CDR2 SVGEGT. After removal of 5 bases from V and 8 bases from J, the junction contained 5 bases not matched to a gene. The CDR3 bases are TGTGCCAGCAGTGGAGACAGGGCGGGCTACACCTTC. This codes for CASSGDRAGYTF.